The entry that follows covers one T cell receptor beta chain sequence. This clonotype was counted between two and nine times. The specificity of this receptor is unknown. No qualities accompany the bases; no much larger clone lies one base away. Blood RNA was extracted from unsorted whole blood with TRIzol reagent; germline DNA came from the DNeasy Blood & Tissue kit. Chronic HBV infection was present in the patients, and the patients were treatment-naive at sampling. Before surgery, 4 to 5 milliliters of peripheral blood were collected into K2EDTA tubes. Measured from the cysteine to the phenylalanine, the CDR3 is 18 residues long. Solely the CDR3 DNA is kept, with 54 bases framed from the first base. V and J are trimmed by 5 bases and 7 bases, and the gene matches miss 20 bases of the junction. Looking up the germline V gene (reference sequence) yields CDR1 MNHNY and CDR2 SVGAGI. This specimen comes from a study of tumor-infiltrating lymphocytes in primary liver carcinoma (TCRdb year 2017). In terms of the full investigation: Surgical resection was performed in China between 2015 and early 2016 on 5 or 6 patients with histopathologically diagnosed primary liver carcinoma. The study combined TCRbeta repertoire sequencing, expression microarrays and whole-exome sequencing across five regions of each liver tumor, with adjacent normal tissue and blood. Each sample produced about 3.65 to 7.5 million productive TCRbeta reads, and read depth showed no significant difference between tissue types. The five patients, three men and two women aged 30 to 69 years, had hepatocellular carcinoma (four) or combined HCC and intrahepatic cholangiocarcinoma (one). A total of some 35 specimens from 5 patients underwent TCRbeta repertoire sequencing, comprising about 25 tumor regions, 5 adjacent noncancerous liver tissues and 5 peripheral blood samples. Reproducibility between technical replicate repertoires was high, with correlation coefficients above 0.98 and mean shared-clone rates about 0.9. The five patients had tumors of stage T1-T3 N0M0, with maximum diameters ranging from roughly 4.2 to 10 cm.

Starting from roughly 540 ng total RNA, TCRbeta-specific cDNA was produced by reverse transcription with a constant-region primer and ProtoScript II reverse transcriptase. Construction of the TCRbeta libraries relied on three nested rounds of multiplex PCR, following a slightly modified ARM-PCR procedure. Multiplex TRBV1-TRBV30 forward primers and a Cbeta reverse primer were used in the first two PCR rounds, each of which was run for approximately 11 cycles. Sample barcodes and Illumina adapters were added in a final 25-cycle PCR with Deep VentR polymerase. Before sequencing, amplicons of 200-500 bp were gel-purified using a QIAquick gel extraction kit. TCRbeta amplicons were sequenced on an Illumina HiSeq 2500 with 250-bp paired-end reads. The study's processing was this. Quality trimming of reads was performed with Trimmomatic v0.33, and paired reads were merged with FLASH v1.2.11 so that full CDR3 sequences could be recovered. MiGEC v1.2.1b assigned V, D and J germline segments to the rearranged TCRbeta sequences. Clonotype statistics and Shannon-Wiener diversity indices were calculated with VDJtools v1.0.0. Except for diversity analysis, only the 250 most abundant clonotypes of each sample were used in subsequent analyses to reduce sampling bias. Using fastp trimming at Q25 and MiXCR clonotype assembly, TCRdb reanalyzed the public sequencing data and kept in-frame beta chains. Rows merge per CDR3 protein into single entries with the most common DNA and genes. The V and J calls and clone size come from TCRdb's table, not from the authors' own analysis. The sample table lists about 320,000 distinct CDR3 sequences, nearly 60% of them with a count of one. Approximately 15% of the sample lies in the top ten.

Beyond this particular receptor, the publication reports: Consistent with antigen-driven expansion, pairs of tumor regions showed higher repertoire overlap (mean roughly 36%) than either tumor-adjacent pairs (around 17%) or tumor-blood pairs (around 14%). The study included only 4 to 6 patients, and the authors note findings should be validated in a larger study. Because the samples were bulk and unsorted, CD4+ and CD8+ T cell repertoires could not be compared. Only the TCR beta chain was sequenced, which likely underestimates true repertoire diversity because unpaired alpha chains were not captured. A significantly larger repertoire fraction was made up by the top 250 clones in tumors than in blood (p = 0.039).

Specimen: peripheral blood. The chain is made from TRBV6-6 and TRBJ2-1; 7 of the junction bases match TRBD2. This clonotype was obtained from a woman under 40 with primary liver carcinoma and hepatitis B virus infection. The DNA is as follows: TGTGCCAGCAGTCGGACCCCCAATGTGGGAGGGCCAGGGAATGAGCAGTTCTTC. It encodes CASSRTPNVGGPGNEQFF.